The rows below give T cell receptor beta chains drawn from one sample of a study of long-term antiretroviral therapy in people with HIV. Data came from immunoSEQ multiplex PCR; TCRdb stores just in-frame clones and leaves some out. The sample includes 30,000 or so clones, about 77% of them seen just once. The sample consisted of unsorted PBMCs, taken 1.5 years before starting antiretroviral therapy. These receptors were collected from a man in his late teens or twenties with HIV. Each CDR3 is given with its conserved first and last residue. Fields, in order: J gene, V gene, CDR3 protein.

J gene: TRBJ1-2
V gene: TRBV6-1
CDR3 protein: CASSEGPFYGYTF

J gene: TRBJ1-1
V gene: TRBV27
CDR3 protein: CASGPFWGAEAFF

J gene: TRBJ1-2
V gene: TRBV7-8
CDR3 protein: CASRAGDARGYTF

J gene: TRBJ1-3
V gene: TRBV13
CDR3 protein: CASSLDRARGNTIYF

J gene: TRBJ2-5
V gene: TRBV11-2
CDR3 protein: CASSLQEETQYF

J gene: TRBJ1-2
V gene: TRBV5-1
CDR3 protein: CASSPSGGVGYTF

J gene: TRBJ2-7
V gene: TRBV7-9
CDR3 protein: CASSGDRLYEQYF

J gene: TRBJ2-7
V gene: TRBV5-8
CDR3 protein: CASTPGHLISYEQYF

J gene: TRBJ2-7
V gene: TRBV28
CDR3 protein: CASSLIQPSAYEQYF

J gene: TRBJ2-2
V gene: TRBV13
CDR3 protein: CASSLVRTDLANTGELFF

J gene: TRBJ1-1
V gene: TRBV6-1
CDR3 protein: CASSEWGSEAFF

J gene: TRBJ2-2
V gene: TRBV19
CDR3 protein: CASSIVGGGLGELFF

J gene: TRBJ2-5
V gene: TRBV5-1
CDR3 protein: CASSLSSGTSGGLQETQYF

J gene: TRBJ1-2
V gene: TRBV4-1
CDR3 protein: CASSQPQAGHPMGYTF

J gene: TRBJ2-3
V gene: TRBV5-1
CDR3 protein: CASSVLNWRDTQYF

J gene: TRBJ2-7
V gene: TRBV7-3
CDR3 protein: CASSLTSGLLYEQYF

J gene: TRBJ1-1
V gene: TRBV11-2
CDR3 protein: CAGKSGFDTEAFF

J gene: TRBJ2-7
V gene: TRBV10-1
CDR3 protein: CASRQGSYEQYF

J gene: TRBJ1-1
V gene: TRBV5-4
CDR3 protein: CASSQVDPSGEAFF

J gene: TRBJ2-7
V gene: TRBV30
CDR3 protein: CAWSEDWRGEQYF

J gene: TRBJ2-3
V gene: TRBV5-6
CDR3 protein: CASSWGPAGRADTQYF

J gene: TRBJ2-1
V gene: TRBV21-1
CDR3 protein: CASSPKRRDRDDNEQFF

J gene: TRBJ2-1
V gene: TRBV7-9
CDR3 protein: CASSLGRSGGALNEQFF

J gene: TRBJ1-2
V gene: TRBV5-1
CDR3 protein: CASSLGARGTHYGYTF

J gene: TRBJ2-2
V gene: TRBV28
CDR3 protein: CASSFHGRGTGELFF

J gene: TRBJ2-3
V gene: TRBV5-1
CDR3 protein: CASSSGLAGTDTQYF

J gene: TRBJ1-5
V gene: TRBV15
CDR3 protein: CATSRDLSLNQPQHF

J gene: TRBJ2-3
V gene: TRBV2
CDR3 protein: CASSEGPDTQYF

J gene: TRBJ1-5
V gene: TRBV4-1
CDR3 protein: CASSQDFGTRGGQPQHF

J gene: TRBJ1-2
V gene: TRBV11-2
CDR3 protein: CASSLVAGTYGYTF

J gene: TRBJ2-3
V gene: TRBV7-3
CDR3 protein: CASSPAGTLTDTQYF

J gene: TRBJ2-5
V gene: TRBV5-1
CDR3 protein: CASSLGYGTGFSQETQYF

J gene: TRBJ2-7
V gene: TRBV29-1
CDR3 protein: CSVVWGRGYEQYF

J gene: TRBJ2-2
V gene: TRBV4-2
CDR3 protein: CASSQEGRGDTGELFF

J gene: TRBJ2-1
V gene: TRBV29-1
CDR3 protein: CSVGPSGKYNEQFF

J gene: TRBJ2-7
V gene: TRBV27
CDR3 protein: CAHGGQYF

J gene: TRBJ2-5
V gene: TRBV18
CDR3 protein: CASSVNGGNQETQYF

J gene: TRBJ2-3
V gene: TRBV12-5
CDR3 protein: CASGLAASSIDTDTQYF

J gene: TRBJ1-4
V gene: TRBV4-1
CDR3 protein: CASSLYRGHEKLFF

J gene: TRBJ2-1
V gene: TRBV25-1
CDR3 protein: CASSVLTSGSTNEQFF

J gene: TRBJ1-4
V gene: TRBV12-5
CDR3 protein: CASYHSDNEKLFF

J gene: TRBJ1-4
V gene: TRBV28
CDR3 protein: CASSLASSNEKLFF

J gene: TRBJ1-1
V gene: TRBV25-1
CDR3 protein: CASSATANTEAFF

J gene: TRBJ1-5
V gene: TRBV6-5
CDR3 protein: CASSRQVGRNQPQHF

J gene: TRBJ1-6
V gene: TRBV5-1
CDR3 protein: CASKVGRDFNSPLHF

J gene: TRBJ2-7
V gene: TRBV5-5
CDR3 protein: CASSGPGKVSSYEQYF

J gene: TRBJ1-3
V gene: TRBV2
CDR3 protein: CASNRDRGPGNTIYF

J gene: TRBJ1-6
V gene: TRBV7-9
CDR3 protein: CASSLMGKNSPLHF

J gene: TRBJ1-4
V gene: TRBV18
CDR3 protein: CASSPRGMEEKLFF

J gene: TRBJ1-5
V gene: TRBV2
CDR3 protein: CASSEGRSGNQPQHF

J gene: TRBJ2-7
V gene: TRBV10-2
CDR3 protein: CASFQEGANEQYF

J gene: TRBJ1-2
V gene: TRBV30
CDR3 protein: CACRDRAIIGYTF

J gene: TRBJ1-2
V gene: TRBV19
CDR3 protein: CASKSDRERWGYTF

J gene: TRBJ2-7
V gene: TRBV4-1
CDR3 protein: CASSQEDRREQYF

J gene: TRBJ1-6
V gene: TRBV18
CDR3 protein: CASSPGQGNSPLHF

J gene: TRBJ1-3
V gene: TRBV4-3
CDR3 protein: CASSQGFVRNTIYF

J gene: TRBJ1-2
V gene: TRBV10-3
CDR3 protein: CAISEVGVYGYTF